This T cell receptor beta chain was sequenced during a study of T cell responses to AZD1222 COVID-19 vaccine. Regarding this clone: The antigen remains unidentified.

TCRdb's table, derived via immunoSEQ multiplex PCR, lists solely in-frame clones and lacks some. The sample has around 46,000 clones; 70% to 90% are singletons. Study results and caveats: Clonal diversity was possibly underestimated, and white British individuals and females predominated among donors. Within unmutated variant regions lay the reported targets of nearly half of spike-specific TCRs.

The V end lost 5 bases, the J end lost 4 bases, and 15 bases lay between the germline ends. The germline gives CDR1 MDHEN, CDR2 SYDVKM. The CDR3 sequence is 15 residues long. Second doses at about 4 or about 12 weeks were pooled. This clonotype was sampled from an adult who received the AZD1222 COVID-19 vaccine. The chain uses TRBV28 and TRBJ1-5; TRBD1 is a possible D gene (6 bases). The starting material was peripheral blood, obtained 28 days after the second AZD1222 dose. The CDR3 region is CASSAPRGGNQPQHF. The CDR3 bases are TGTGCCAGCAGTGCTCCGAGGGGGGGGAATCAGCCCCAGCATTTT.